Listed here are 27 T cell receptor beta chains from one sample, sequenced in a study of blood T cells in healthy people across ages. PCR was performed a second time for roughly 7 to 11 cycles using a sample-barcoded 5' primer and a J-beta primer mix. TCRdb redid the calling of the 5' RACE reads with MiXCR, one entry per CDR3 protein. The data hold fewer than 750,000 distinct CDR3 sequences, with under 65% observed a single time. Sequencing was done on a sample of blood. The receptors were gathered from a woman older than 75 in good health.

Of note for this clonotype: The junction departs from germline at one end; a sequencing error may be responsible. The chain uses TRBV25-1 and TRBJ2-4, with D unclear. The J call may be mistaken, given a closer DNA end match to TRBJ2-7. CDR1 and CDR2 (germline): MGHDK, SYGVNS. The CDR3 consists of 16 residues. CDR3 bases: TGTGCCAGCAGCGTCCCTACTGGGTCTGCCTCCCACGAGCAGTACTTC. Residues: CASSVPTGSASHEQYF.

Note on this clonotype: One end of the junction is discordant with germline, which a read error may explain. The chain has TRBV27 and TRBJ2-4; D is ambiguous. The CDR3 is made up of 15 amino acids. CDR1 is MNHEY, CDR2 SMNVEV, per germline (reference sequence). The CDR3 coding sequence is TGTGCCAGCAGTTTATTGTCCCAGGCCAAGAACATTCAGTACTTC. It codes for CASSLLSQAKNIQYF.

This chain connects TRBV7-3 to TRBJ2-4; possibly TRBD1 for D (6 bases). The CDR3 runs to 14 residues. The germline CDR1 and CDR2 sequences are SGHTA and FQGTGA. Between the trimmed V and J ends, which lost 0 bases and 9 bases, there was a span of 12 bases. CDR3 in DNA: TGTGCCAGCAGCTTAACGTGGACAGATGGCATTCAGTACTTC. This sequence encodes CASSLTWTDGIQYF. Looking up the rest from reference TRBV7-3 and TRBJ2-4 gives the full variable domain: GAGVSQTPSNKVTEKGKYVELRCDPISGHTALYWYRQSLGQGPEFLIYFQGTGAADDSGLPNDRFFAVRPEGSVSTLKIQRTERGDSAVYLCASSLTWTDGIQYFGAGTRLSVL.

The rearrangement joins TRBV15 to TRBJ2-3, with D tentatively TRBD1 (7 bases). The CDR3 contains 14 residues. Germline V CDR1 and CDR2: LNHNV, YYDKDF (reference sequence). V lost 7 bases and J lost 4, with 15 bases in between. CDR3 in amino acids: CATNGGTVADTQYF. The CDR3 bases are TGTGCCACCAACGGAGGGACAGTAGCAGATACGCAGTATTTT. Based on the CDR3 plus reference TRBV15 and TRBJ2-3, the full variable domain is DAMVIQNPRYQVTQFGKPVTLSCSQTLNHNVMYWYQQKSSQAPKLLFHYYDKDFNNEADTPDNFQSRRPNTSFCFLDIRSPGLGDTAMYLCATNGGTVADTQYFGPGTRLTVL.

This chain uses TRBV20-1 with TRBJ2-3; 15 nucleotides align to TRBD2. Germline assignment: CDR1 DFQATT and CDR2 SNEGSKA (reference sequence). V was pared by 7 bases and J by 8 bases, with 4 bases of the junction left unmatched. The CDR3 loop spans 13 amino acids. The CDR3 region has the DNA TGCAGTGGGACTAGCGGGGGGGCGGGTACGCAGTATTTT. This codes for CSGTSGGAGTQYF.

In the case of this clonotype: Being one base from a much bigger clone, this may be a read error. J is TRBJ2-3 and V is TRBV5-5, with D perhaps matching TRBD2 (5 bases). The CDR3 is 18 amino acids. Germline CDR1 is SGHKS and CDR2 is YYEKEE (reference sequence). V was trimmed by 0 bases and J by 4 bases, leaving 21 bases between them. For the CDR3, the DNA is TGTGCCAGCAGCTTGGCCGCAGCCAGTTCCACGGGGTCAGATACGCAGTATTTT. Protein: CASSLAAASSTGSDTQYF. Supplemented by reference TRBV5-5 and TRBJ2-3, the full variable domain reads DAGVTQSPTHLIKTRGQQVTLRCSPISGHKSVSWYQQVLGQGPQFIFQYYEKEERGRGNFPDRFSARQFPNYSSELNVNALLLGDSALYLCASSLAAASSTGSDTQYFGPGTRLTVL.

The gene calls are TRBV9 and TRBJ2-7, with 11 bases that match TRBD1. Trimming removed 3 bases from V and 3 bases from J; junction bases left unmatched: 5. The germline CDR1 and CDR2 sequences are SGDLS and YYNGEE. The CDR3 contains 15 residues. The CDR3 reads CASSGGDRGYYEQYF. The CDR3 DNA reads as TGTGCCAGCAGCGGGGGGGACAGGGGGTACTACGAGCAGTACTTC.

This clonotype showed up many times. At one end, the junction sequence differs from germline, possibly due to a read error. The CDR3 DNA sequence: TGTGCCAGCAGCTTGGCTGGAGGGAACACTGAAGCTTTCTTT. It codes for CASSLAGGNTEAFF. The rearrangement uses TRBV5-1 and TRBJ1-1; D gene ambiguous. The CDR3 consists of 14 residues. Germline V gene lookup returns CDR1 SGHRS and CDR2 YFSETQ.

This clonotype appeared many times. The J gene is TRBJ2-5, the V gene TRBV12-3 or TRBV12-4; weak D call: TRBD2 (5 bases). CDR3 length: 12 amino acids. V lost 6 bases, J lost 4 bases, and 9 bases lay in between. The DNA of the CDR3 is TGTGCCAGCAGGTTCCGGGGAGAGACCCAGTACTTC. This encodes CASRFRGETQYF.

This chain links TRBV7-8 with TRBJ2-3; D might be TRBD1 or TRBD2, each matching 5 bases. The CDR3 spans 15 residues. Trimming left V 2 bases short and J 2 bases short, with 11 bases between. Germline values: CDR1 SGHVS, CDR2 FQNEAQ. CDR3 DNA: TGTGCCAGCAGCTTATTGGGGGATTACACAGATACGCAGTATTTT. It translates to CASSLLGDYTDTQYF.

Details on this clonotype: A much larger clone is a single base away; this may be a read error. The rearrangement links TRBV7-8 to TRBJ2-1, with 10 bases identical to TRBD2. Germline assignment: CDR1 SGHVS and CDR2 FQNEAQ. Unmatched junction bases numbered 14, after V lost 5 bases and J lost 13 bases. This CDR3 spans 15 amino acids. The CDR3 here is CASSPLAGDTETQFF. The CDR3 DNA reads as TGTGCCAGCAGCCCGCTAGCGGGAGATACGGAGACCCAGTTCTTC.

This clonotype was found many times. This chain links TRBV3-1 with TRBJ2-3, with D possibly being TRBD1 (6 bases). CDR3 length: 16 amino acids. The germline V gene has CDR1 LGHDT and CDR2 YNNKEL (reference sequence). V was clipped by 1 base and J by 6 bases, with 17 bases between them. The CDR3 DNA reads TGTGCCAGCAGCCAAGGCCGGCAGGGGAAGTTTGATACGCAGTATTTT. Amino acid sequence: CASSQGRQGKFDTQYF.

The J gene is TRBJ2-5, the V gene TRBV20-1; 7 bases map to TRBD2. Unmatched junction bases numbered 12, after V lost 4 bases and J lost 4 bases. The CDR3 runs 15 residues. The germline CDR1 and CDR2 sequences are DFQATT and SNEGSKA (reference sequence). The CDR3 region is CSAIPTRRERETQYF. The DNA of the CDR3 is TGCAGTGCTATTCCCACCAGGCGGGAGCGAGAGACCCAGTACTTC.

This clonotype was found many times. J is TRBJ2-1 and V is TRBV9, with D tentatively TRBD2 (5 bases). The CDR3 has 14 residues. CDR1 is SGDLS, CDR2 YYNGEE, per germline. V was cut by 6 bases and J by 6 bases, with 16 bases left in between. The CDR3 loop reads CASTHSGLPNEQFF. Here the CDR3 DNA reads TGTGCCAGCACCCACTCCGGACTCCCCAATGAGCAGTTCTTC.

The chain has TRBV6-5 and TRBJ2-7; 10 positions agree with TRBD1. V trimming: 7 bases; J trimming: 3 bases; junction bases outside the gene matches: 9. There are 15 residues in the CDR3. Per germline, CDR1 MNHEY and CDR2 SVGAGI. This chain's CDR3 is CASTLSGTGVYEQYF. Here the CDR3 DNA reads TGTGCCAGCACTCTCTCTGGGACAGGGGTCTACGAGCAGTACTTC.

This clonotype was observed at least ten times. The rearrangement uses TRBV2 and TRBJ2-6; D unresolved. V shed 0 bases and J shed 1 base, with 13 bases lying between them. CDR1 and CDR2 from the germline V gene are SNHLY and FYNNEI. The CDR3 runs to 18 residues. The CDR3 DNA is TGTGCCAGCAGTGAAGCGGCAATTAGTTTTTCTGGGGCCAACGTCCTGACTTTC. Translated, it gives CASSEAAISFSGANVLTF.

This clonotype was recorded a few times. The CDR3 reads CASSPTGQSIQYF. CDR3 nucleotides: TGTGCCAGCAGCCCTACGGGACAGTCCATTCAGTACTTC. The V and J genes are TRBV6-2 or TRBV6-3 and TRBJ2-4, with 7 bases fitting TRBD1. The CDR3 consists of 13 residues. CDR1 is MNHEY and CDR2 is SVGEGT in the germline V gene. J lost 9 bases, V lost 6 bases, and 8 bases had no gene match.

The chain is built from TRBV7-9 and TRBJ1-6, with D possibly matching TRBD1 (6 bases). V dropped 5 bases and J dropped 12 bases, with 11 bases sitting between them. CDR3 length: 12 amino acids. CDR1 is SEHNR and CDR2 is FQNEAQ in the germline V gene (reference sequence). CDR3 nucleotide sequence: TGTGCCAGCAGCCCAGGAGGGGGACCCCTCCACTTT. This codes for CASSPGGGPLHF.

J is TRBJ2-3 and V is TRBV4-1, with 11 positions matching TRBD2. The CDR3 contains 14 residues. With 5 bases clipped from V and 6 bases from J, the junction kept 4 bases outside the gene matches. Germline values: CDR1 MGHRA, CDR2 YSYEKL. Written as DNA, the CDR3 is TGCGCCAGCAGCAATAGCGGGAGGGATGATACGCAGTATTTT. Encoded protein: CASSNSGRDDTQYF.

This clonotype was observed many times. The chain links TRBV5-1 to TRBJ2-3, with D uncertain. This CDR3 comprises 14 residues. V lost 4 bases to trimming and J lost 2 bases, with 11 bases between them. Germline-derived CDR1 and CDR2 are SGHRS and YFSETQ. CDR3: CASSRDVPTDTQYF. The CDR3 DNA sequence: TGCGCCAGCAGCCGAGACGTCCCCACAGATACGCAGTATTTT. Variable domain in full (rest from reference TRBV5-1 and TRBJ2-3): KAGVTQTPRYLIKTRGQQVTLSCSPISGHRSVSWYQQTPGQGLQFLFEYFSETQRNKGNFPGRFSGRQFSNSRSEMNVSTLELGDSALYLCASSRDVPTDTQYFGPGTRLTVL.

This clonotype has more than one count but fewer than ten. The gene calls are TRBV4-2 and TRBJ2-7; 9 positions match TRBD2. Germline CDR1 is LGHNA and CDR2 is YNFKEQ. CDR3 length equals 16 residues. V was pared by 0 bases and J by 0 bases, with 3 bases of the junction left unmatched. The CDR3 DNA reads TGTGCCAGCAGCCAAGATGCGACTAGCGGCTCCTACGAGCAGTACTTC. It is translated as CASSQDATSGSYEQYF.

This clonotype was recorded many times. The chain combines TRBV2 with TRBJ2-1, with TRBD2 matching 8 bases. Germline loops: CDR1 SNHLY, CDR2 FYNNEI. V was clipped by 4 bases and J by 4 bases; unmatched bases: 6. The CDR3 has 15 residues. This CDR3 reads CASSAERGSYNEQFF. In DNA form, the CDR3 reads TGTGCCAGCAGTGCTGAGCGGGGGTCTTACAATGAGCAGTTCTTC. The complete variable domain, with remaining parts taken from reference TRBV2 and TRBJ2-1, reads EPEVTQTPSHQVTQMGQEVILRCVPISNHLYFYWYRQILGQKVEFLVSFYNNEISEKSEIFDDQFSVERPDGSNFTLKIRSTKLEDSAMYFCASSAERGSYNEQFFGPGTRLTVL.

This clonotype has a handful of counts. This chain links TRBV3-1 with TRBJ1-2; D is possibly TRBD1 (5 bases). The germline V and J ends were trimmed by 1 base and 8 bases, with 8 bases remaining between them. CDR3 length equals 12 residues. Germline V gene data show CDR1 as LGHDT and CDR2 as YNNKEL (reference sequence). The CDR3 sequence: CASSQAGRGYTF. CDR3 sequence (DNA): TGTGCCAGCAGCCAAGCAGGGCGCGGCTACACCTTC.

About this clonotype: With a much larger clone just one base away, this may be a read error. The chain recombines TRBV3-1 with TRBJ2-5, with 7 bases identical to TRBD2. This CDR3 region has 14 residues. Trimming at V came to 5 bases and at J to 11 bases, leaving 14 bases not matched to a gene. CDR1 and CDR2 from the germline V gene are LGHDT and YNNKEL (reference sequence). CDR3 nucleotides: TGTGCCAGCAGCTTAGTCGGGGGGTACAATGAGCAGTACTTC. It encodes CASSLVGGYNEQYF.

The genes are TRBV15 and TRBJ1-6; D uncertain. CDR1 is LNHNV, CDR2 YYDKDF, per germline (reference sequence). With 3 bases removed from V and 7 bases from J, the gap between germline ends came to 4 bases. This CDR3 has 12 residues. The CDR3 reads CATSRDNSPLHF. The CDR3 DNA follows: TGTGCCACCAGCAGGGACAATTCACCCCTCCACTTT.

The V gene is TRBV7-9, the J gene TRBJ2-2; D unclear. V lost 7 bases to trimming and J lost 1 base, with 7 bases between them. Germline CDR1 SEHNR, CDR2 FQNEAQ (reference sequence). There are 13 residues in the CDR3. CDR3 loop: CASTSQNTGELFF. CDR3 coding DNA: TGTGCCAGCACGTCCCAGAACACCGGGGAGCTGTTTTTT.

Worth noting for this clonotype: An end of the junction differs from the germline gene, which may be a read error. The chain carries TRBV7-8 and TRBJ2-7, with 11 bases that match TRBD2. Germline-derived CDR1 and CDR2 are SGHVS and FQNEAQ. This CDR3 is built from 15 residues. The CDR3: CASSLVLAGAHEQNF. The DNA of the CDR3 is TGTGCCAGCAGCTTAGTACTAGCGGGAGCCCACGAGCAGAACTTC.